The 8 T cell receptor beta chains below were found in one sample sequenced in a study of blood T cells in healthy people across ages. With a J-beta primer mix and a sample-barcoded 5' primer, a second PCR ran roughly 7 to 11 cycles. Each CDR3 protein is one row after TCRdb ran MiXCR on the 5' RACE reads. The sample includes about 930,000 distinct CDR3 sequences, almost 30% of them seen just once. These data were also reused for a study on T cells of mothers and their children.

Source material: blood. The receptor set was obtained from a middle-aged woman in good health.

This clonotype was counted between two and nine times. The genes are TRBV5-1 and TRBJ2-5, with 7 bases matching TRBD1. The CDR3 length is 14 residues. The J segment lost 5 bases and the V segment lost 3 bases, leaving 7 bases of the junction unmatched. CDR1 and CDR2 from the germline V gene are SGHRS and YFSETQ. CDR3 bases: TGCGCCAGCAGCTACGGACAGGCGAAGGAGACCCAGTACTTC. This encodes CASSYGQAKETQYF.

Here the CDR3 reads CASRERGGSYYEQYF. The CDR3 DNA is TGTGCCAGCAGGGAGAGGGGGGGGAGTTACTACGAGCAGTACTTC. J is TRBJ2-7 and V is TRBV6-6, with D possibly TRBD2 on 7 matching bases. Per germline, CDR1 MNHNY and CDR2 SVGAGI (reference sequence). V was clipped by 6 bases and J by 3 bases, with 18 bases between them. The CDR3 runs 15 residues.

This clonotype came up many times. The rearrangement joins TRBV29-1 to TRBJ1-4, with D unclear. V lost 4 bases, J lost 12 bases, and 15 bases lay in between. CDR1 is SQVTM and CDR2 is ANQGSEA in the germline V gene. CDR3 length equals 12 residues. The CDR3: CSVASLGSELFF. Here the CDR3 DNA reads TGCAGCGTTGCCAGTCTCGGGTCAGAACTGTTTTTT.

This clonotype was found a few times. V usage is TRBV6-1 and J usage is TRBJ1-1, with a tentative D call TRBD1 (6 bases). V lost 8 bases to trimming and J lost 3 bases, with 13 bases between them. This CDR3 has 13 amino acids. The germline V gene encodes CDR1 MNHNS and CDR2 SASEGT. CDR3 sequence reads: CASSRRGDTEAFF. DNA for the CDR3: TGTGCCAGCTCTCGAAGGGGGGACACTGAAGCTTTCTTT.

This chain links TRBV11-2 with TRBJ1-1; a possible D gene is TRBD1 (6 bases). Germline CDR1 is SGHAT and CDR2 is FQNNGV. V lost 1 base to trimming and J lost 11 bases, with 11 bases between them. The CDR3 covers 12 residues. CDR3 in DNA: TGTGCCAGCAGCTTAGCAGCAGGGGTTGCTTTCTTT. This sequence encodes CASSLAAGVAFF.

CDR3 sequence reads: CSASGASGANVLTF. The CDR3 DNA reads as TGCAGTGCTAGCGGGGCTTCTGGGGCCAACGTCCTGACTTTC. The J gene is TRBJ2-6, the V gene TRBV20-1, with D perhaps given as TRBD1 or TRBD2 (5 bases each). Germline assignment: CDR1 DFQATT and CDR2 SNEGSKA (reference sequence). This CDR3 is built from 14 residues. V was shortened by 3 bases and J by 1 base, with 7 bases between the two germline ends.

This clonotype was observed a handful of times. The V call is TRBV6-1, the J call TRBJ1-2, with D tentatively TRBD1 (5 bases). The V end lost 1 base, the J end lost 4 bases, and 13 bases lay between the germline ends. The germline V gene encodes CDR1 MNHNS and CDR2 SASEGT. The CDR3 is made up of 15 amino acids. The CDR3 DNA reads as TGTGCCAGCAGTGAAGGAATGACAGTCACCTATGGCTACACCTTC. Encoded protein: CASSEGMTVTYGYTF.

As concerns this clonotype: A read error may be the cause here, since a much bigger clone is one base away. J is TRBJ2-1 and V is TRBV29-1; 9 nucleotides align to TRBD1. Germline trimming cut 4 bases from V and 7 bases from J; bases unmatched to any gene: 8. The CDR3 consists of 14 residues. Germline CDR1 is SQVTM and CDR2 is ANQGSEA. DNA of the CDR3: TGCAGCGTTGCTGGACAGGGGACAGGGAATGAGCAGTTCTTC. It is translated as CSVAGQGTGNEQFF.